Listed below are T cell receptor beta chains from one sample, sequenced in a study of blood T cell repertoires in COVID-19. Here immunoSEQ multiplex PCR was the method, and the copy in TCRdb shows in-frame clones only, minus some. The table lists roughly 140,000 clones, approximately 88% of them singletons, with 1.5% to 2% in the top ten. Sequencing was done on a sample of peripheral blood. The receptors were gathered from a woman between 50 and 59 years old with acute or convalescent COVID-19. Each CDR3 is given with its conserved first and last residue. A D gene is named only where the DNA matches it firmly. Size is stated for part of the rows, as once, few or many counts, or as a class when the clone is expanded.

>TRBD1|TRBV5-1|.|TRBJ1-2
CASSLVTGVPYGYTF
TGCGCCAGCAGCTTGGTAACAGGGGTCCCTTATGGCTACACCTTC
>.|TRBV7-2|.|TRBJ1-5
CASSLGESQPQHF
TGTGCCAGCAGCTTAGGCGAGAGCCAGCCCCAGCATTTT
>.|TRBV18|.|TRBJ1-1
CASSPLDSFTEAFF
TGTGCCAGCTCACCACTGGACAGCTTCACTGAAGCTTTCTTT
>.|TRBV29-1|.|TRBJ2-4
CSVVESLAKNIQYF
TGCAGCGTGGTTGAAAGCTTAGCCAAAAACATTCAGTACTTC
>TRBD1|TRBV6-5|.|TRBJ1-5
CASSGQDLQPQHF
TGTGCCAGCAGCGGACAGGACCTTCAGCCCCAGCATTTT
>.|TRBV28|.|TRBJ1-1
CASKPPAGRETFF
TGTGCCAGCAAACCCCCGGCAGGCCGGGAAACTTTCTTT
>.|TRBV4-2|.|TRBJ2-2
CASSQEPGWTGELFF
TGTGCCAGCAGCCAAGAACCCGGGTGGACCGGGGAGCTGTTTTTT
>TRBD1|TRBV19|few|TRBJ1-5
CASSGPGQGGYSNQPQHF
TGTGCCAGTAGTGGCCCGGGACAGGGGGGGTATAGCAATCAGCCCCAGCATTTT
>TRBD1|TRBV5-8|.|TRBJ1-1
CASSPRQGSAEAFF
TGTGCCAGCAGCCCTCGACAGGGGAGCGCTGAAGCTTTCTTT
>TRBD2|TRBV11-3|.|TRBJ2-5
CASSNGATSGGPEETQYF
TGTGCCAGCAGTAACGGGGCCACTAGCGGGGGCCCCGAAGAGACCCAGTACTTC
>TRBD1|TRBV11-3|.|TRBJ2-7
CASSLGGQGPYEQYF
TGTGCCAGCAGCTTAGGGGGACAGGGCCCCTACGAGCAGTACTTC
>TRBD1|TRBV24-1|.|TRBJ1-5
CATSPGQGVHSNQPQHF
TGTGCCACCAGTCCGGGACAGGGAGTGCATAGCAATCAGCCCCAGCATTTT
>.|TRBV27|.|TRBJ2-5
CASSLSGKWTMGTQYF
TGTGCCAGCAGTTTATCAGGGAAATGGACTATGGGGACCCAGTACTTC
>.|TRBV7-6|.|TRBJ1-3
CASSARGSGNTIYF
TGTGCCAGCAGCGCACGCGGTTCTGGAAACACCATATATTTT
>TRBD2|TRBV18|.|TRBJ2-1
CASSPASGRRTYNEQFF
TGTGCCAGCTCACCCGCTAGCGGGAGACGAACCTACAATGAGCAGTTCTTC
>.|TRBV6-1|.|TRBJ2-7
CASSESGGAGGLGEQYF
TGTGCCAGCAGTGAATCGGGTGGAGCGGGTGGACTTGGGGAGCAGTACTTC
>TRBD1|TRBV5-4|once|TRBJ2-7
CASSLAGQGFYEQYF
TGTGCCAGCAGCTTGGCAGGACAGGGTTTTTACGAGCAGTACTTC
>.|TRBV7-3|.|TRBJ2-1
CASSSGGPNNEQFF
TGTGCCAGCAGCTCGGGGGGCCCTAACAATGAGCAGTTCTTC
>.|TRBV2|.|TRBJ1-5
CASSVTSTYDQPQHF
TGTGCCAGCAGTGTAACTAGCACGTATGATCAGCCCCAGCATTTT
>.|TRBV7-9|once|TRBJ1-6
CASSLGQGSVWSPLHF
TGTGCCAGCAGCTTAGGTCAGGGGTCGGTATGGTCACCCCTCCACTTT
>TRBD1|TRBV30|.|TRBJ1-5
CAWSVDDRGISNQPQHF
TGTGCCTGGAGTGTAGACGACAGGGGGATTAGCAATCAGCCCCAGCATTTT
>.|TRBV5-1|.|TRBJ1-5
CASSLGQLGQPQHF
TGCGCCAGCAGCTTGGGACAGCTCGGCCAGCCCCAGCATTTT
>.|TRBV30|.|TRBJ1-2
CAWALGRGHGYTF
TGTGCCTGGGCCTTAGGCAGGGGTCACGGCTACACCTTC
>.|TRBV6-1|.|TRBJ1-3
CASSEHQGSGNTIYF
TGTGCCAGCAGTGAACATCAGGGTTCAGGAAACACCATATATTTT
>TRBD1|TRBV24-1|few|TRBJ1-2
CATSDRGQGSTGYTF
TGTGCCACCAGTGATCGAGGACAGGGATCGACTGGCTACACCTTC
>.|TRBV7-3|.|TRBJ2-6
CASTRGSGANVLTF
TGTGCCAGCACCCGGGGGTCTGGGGCCAACGTCCTGACTTTC
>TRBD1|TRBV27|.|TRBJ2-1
CASWDRATFSYNEQFF
TGTGCCAGCTGGGACAGGGCAACCTTCTCCTACAATGAGCAGTTCTTC
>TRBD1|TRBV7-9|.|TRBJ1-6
CASSNHRDRGSPLHF
TGTGCCAGCAGCAACCACCGGGACAGGGGTTCACCCCTCCACTTT
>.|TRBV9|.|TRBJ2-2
CASSVGSLGIGELFF
TGTGCCAGCAGCGTAGGGTCCCTAGGAATCGGGGAGCTGTTTTTT
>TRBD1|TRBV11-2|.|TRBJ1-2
CASSRRDRAYGYTF
TGTGCCAGCAGCCGGAGGGACAGGGCCTATGGCTACACCTTC
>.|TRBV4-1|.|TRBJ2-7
CASSQVGGRMYF
TGCGCCAGCAGCCAAGTTGGCGGGCGCATGTACTTC
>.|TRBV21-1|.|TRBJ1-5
CASSKVTGGAEGNQPQHF
TGTGCCAGCAGCAAAGTTACAGGGGGCGCAGAAGGAAATCAGCCCCAGCATTTT